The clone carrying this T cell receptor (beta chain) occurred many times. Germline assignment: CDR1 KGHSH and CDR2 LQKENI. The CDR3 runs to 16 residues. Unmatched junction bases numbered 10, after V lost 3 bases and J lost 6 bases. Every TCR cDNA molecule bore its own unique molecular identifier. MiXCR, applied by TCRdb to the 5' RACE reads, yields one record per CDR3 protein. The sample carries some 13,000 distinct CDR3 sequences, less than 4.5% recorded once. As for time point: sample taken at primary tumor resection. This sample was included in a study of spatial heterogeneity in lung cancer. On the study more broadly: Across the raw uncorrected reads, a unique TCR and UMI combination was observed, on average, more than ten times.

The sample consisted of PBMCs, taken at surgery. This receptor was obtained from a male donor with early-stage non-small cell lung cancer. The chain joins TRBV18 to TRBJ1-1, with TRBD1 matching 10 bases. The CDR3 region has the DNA TGTGCCAGCTCACCGTCCGGGACAGGGGTGGGACCTGAAGCTTTCTTT. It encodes CASSPSGTGVGPEAFF.